These T cell receptor beta chains were read from a single sample in a study of graft-versus-host responses after intestinal transplantation. These receptors' antigens are unknown. Using immunoSEQ multiplex PCR, the repertoire was profiled, and TCRdb retains in-frame clones only, with some absent. In the table there are some 120,000 clones, about 92% of which are singletons. The specimen was unstimulated CD8+ T cells sorted from spleen or lymph node cells, collected before transplant. The source is a human donor who was the organ donor for an intestinal transplant. CDR3s include the opening cysteine and the closing phenylalanine or tryptophan. Fields, in order: D gene, J gene, clone size, V gene, CDR3 protein, CDR3 DNA. D genes are given only for firm matches. Only part of the rows carry a size: once, few, many, or a class if the clone is expanded.

>TRBD2|TRBJ2-1|.|TRBV9
CASSWTSGYNEQFF
TGTGCCAGCAGCTGGACTAGCGGCTACAATGAGCAGTTCTTC
>.|TRBJ1-1|.|TRBV15
CATSRDRLSVGNTEAFF
TGTGCCACCAGCAGAGACAGGTTATCGGTCGGGAACACTGAAGCTTTCTTT
>.|TRBJ2-5|.|TRBV6-6
CASSLDGNQETQYF
TGTGCCAGCAGCCTCGACGGGAACCAAGAGACCCAGTACTTC
>TRBD2|TRBJ2-7|.|TRBV7-9
CASSLEGLAHEQYF
TGTGCCAGCAGCTTAGAGGGACTAGCGCACGAGCAGTACTTC
>.|TRBJ2-5|.|TRBV4-1
CASRAAVREGQETQYF
TGCGCCAGCAGGGCGGCGGTCAGAGAAGGCCAAGAGACCCAGTACTTC
>.|TRBJ1-1|.|TRBV7-2
CASSLVENTEAFF
TGTGCCAGCAGCCTGGTCGAGAACACTGAAGCTTTCTTT
>TRBD2|TRBJ2-1|.|TRBV4-2
CASSPTSDYEQFF
TGTGCCAGCAGCCCCACTAGCGACTATGAGCAGTTCTTC
>.|TRBJ1-3|.|TRBV4-1
CASSQERVSGNTIYF
TGCGCCAGCAGCCAAGAAAGGGTTTCTGGAAACACCATATATTTT
>.|TRBJ2-1|.|TRBV5-5
CASSLGELPEQFF
TGTGCCAGCAGCTTGGGGGAACTACCTGAGCAGTTCTTC
>TRBD1|TRBJ1-2|.|TRBV5-1
CASSLGLQGNYGYTF
TGCGCCAGCAGCTTGGGATTACAGGGGAACTATGGCTACACCTTC
>.|TRBJ1-2|.|TRBV30
CAWSVYTDFYGYTF
TGTGCCTGGAGTGTCTATACGGACTTCTATGGCTACACCTTC
>.|TRBJ2-5|.|TRBV4-1
CASSQEPGMGETQYF
TGCGCCAGCAGCCAAGAACCGGGAATGGGAGAGACCCAGTACTTC
>TRBD2|TRBJ2-2|.|TRBV27
CASSLRSGDANTGELFF
TGTGCCAGCAGTTTACGTAGCGGGGACGCGAACACCGGGGAGCTGTTTTTT
>.|TRBJ2-2|once|TRBV6-1
CASRARWATGELFF
TGTGCCAGCAGGGCAAGATGGGCCACCGGGGAGCTGTTTTTT
>.|TRBJ1-4|few|TRBV6-6
CASNGSPNEKLFF
TGTGCCAGCAATGGCAGTCCTAATGAAAAACTGTTTTTT
>.|TRBJ2-7|.|TRBV6-1
CASSPGTPYYEQYF
TGTGCCAGCAGTCCCGGGACCCCTTACTACGAGCAGTACTTC
>.|TRBJ2-7|few|TRBV6-6
CASGTYSYEQYF
TGTGCCAGCGGAACGTATTCCTACGAGCAGTACTTC
>.|TRBJ2-7|.|TRBV5-1
CASSLGPSSYEQYF
TGCGCCAGCAGCTTGGGACCGAGCTCCTACGAGCAGTACTTC
>.|TRBJ2-5|.|TRBV30
CASSRDQETQYF
TGTGCCTCTTCGAGGGATCAAGAGACCCAGTACTTC
>.|TRBJ1-2|.|TRBV7-9
CASTRNNYGYTF
TGTGCCAGCACCCGGAATAACTATGGCTACACCTTC
>TRBD2|TRBJ2-1|.|TRBV9
CASSPGRGVYNEQFF
TGTGCCAGCAGCCCGGGCCGGGGGGTCTACAATGAGCAGTTCTTC
>.|TRBJ1-1|few|TRBV5-5
CASHGGMTFF
TGTGCCAGCCACGGGGGAATGACTTTCTTT
>.|TRBJ1-2|.|TRBV6-5
CAAFLGLPYGYTF
TGTGCCGCCTTCCTGGGCCTTCCCTATGGCTACACCTTC
>.|TRBJ1-2|.|TRBV6-1
CASRDLNGYTF
TGTGCCAGCAGGGATCTAAATGGCTACACCTTC
>.|TRBJ2-3|.|TRBV27
CASSLRITDTQYF
TGTGCCAGCAGTCTGCGGATCACAGATACGCAGTATTTT
>.|TRBJ2-7|.|TRBV19
CASSSPSGYEQYF
TGTGCCAGTAGTTCGCCCAGCGGGTACGAGCAGTACTTC
>.|TRBJ1-5|.|TRBV6-4
CASSDSSSNQPQHF
TGTGCCAGCAGTGACTCTAGTAGCAATCAGCCCCAGCATTTT
>.|TRBJ2-7|.|TRBV9
CASSPRSGSYEQYF
TGTGCCAGCAGCCCCCGTAGTGGGTCCTACGAGCAGTACTTC
>TRBD1|TRBJ2-6|.|TRBV19
CAIRDRGRDGANVLTF
TGTGCCATCCGGGACAGGGGGCGAGATGGGGCCAACGTCCTGACTTTC
>TRBD1|TRBJ2-5|.|TRBV7-9
CASSSPSGQGEETQYF
TGTGCCAGCAGCTCCCCAAGTGGTCAGGGGGAAGAGACCCAGTACTTC
>.|TRBJ1-3|.|TRBV30
CASTGSGNTIYF
TGTGCCTCCACAGGGTCGGGAAACACCATATATTTT
>.|TRBJ2-1|few|TRBV7-8
CASSLEGEQFF
TGTGCCAGCAGCTTAGAGGGTGAGCAGTTCTTC
>.|TRBJ2-7|.|TRBV4-1
CASSQDPSGYEQYF
TGCGCCAGCAGCCAAGACCCCAGCGGCTACGAGCAGTACTTC
>TRBD1|TRBJ2-7|.|TRBV6-5
CASSDSGGPYEQYF
TGTGCCAGCAGTGACTCAGGGGGCCCCTACGAGCAGTACTTC
>.|TRBJ2-2|.|TRBV9
CASSVAWGANTGELFF
TGTGCCAGCAGCGTAGCTTGGGGAGCCAACACCGGGGAGCTGTTTTTT
>TRBD2|TRBJ2-5|once|TRBV6-5
CASTHRGEETQYF
TGTGCCAGCACCCACCGGGGGGAGGAGACCCAGTACTTC
>TRBD1|TRBJ2-5|.|TRBV7-9
CASRMGQGVGETQYF
TGTGCCAGCAGAATGGGACAGGGGGTCGGAGAGACCCAGTACTTC
>.|TRBJ2-7|once|TRBV28
CASSASGPYEQYF
TGTGCCAGCAGTGCCAGCGGACCCTACGAGCAGTACTTC
>.|TRBJ1-5|.|TRBV19
CASSKEGDQPQHF
TGTGCCAGTAGTAAGGAGGGGGATCAGCCCCAGCATTTT
>.|TRBJ2-4|.|TRBV2
CASSESPGQILGIQYF
TGTGCCAGCAGTGAATCCCCGGGGCAAATTTTGGGAATTCAGTACTTC
>TRBD2|TRBJ2-1|.|TRBV11-3
CASSPRGGNEQFF
TGTGCCAGCAGCCCACGGGGGGGCAATGAGCAGTTCTTC